The clone carrying this TCR beta chain occurred once. The TCR beta CDR3 regions underwent amplification using RNA transcripts as the source. The HTBI primer set served for first-round RT-PCR of the TCR CDR3. TCRdb itself ran the multiplex PCR reads through MiXCR, one entry per CDR3 protein. The profile shows 380,000 or so distinct CDR3 sequences, about 18% of them singletons. This CDR3 contains 15 residues. Germline CDR1 and CDR2: MNHNS and SASEGT. The V and J ends lost 2 bases and 4 bases respectively, with 14 bases between them. This sample stems from a study of T cells in Graves' hyperthyroidism and ophthalmopathy.

This chain connects TRBV6-1 to TRBJ1-2; maybe TRBD1 (5 bases). The receptor was derived from a woman between 18 and 30 years old with Graves' hyperthyroidism. The sample taken for sequencing was blood. The CDR3 spells CASSEIERRGYGYTF. CDR3 sequence (DNA): TGTGCCAGCAGTGAAATCGAGAGGAGGGGCTATGGCTACACCTTC.